The 16 T cell receptor beta chains listed next were all sequenced from one sample in a study of cytomegalovirus exposure and HLA in healthy donors. Profiling relied on immunoSEQ multiplex PCR, and the TCRdb table lists in-frame clones only, not all of them. Here the sample spans 90,000 to 140,000 clones, approximately 90% being singletons. The sequenced sample consisted of PBMCs. The receptors stem from a woman aged 18-29 years in good health and CMV-seropositive.

This clone was observed a few times. The rearrangement links TRBV5-1 to TRBJ1-1; D is uncertain. Germline V gene sequence: CDR1 SGHRS, CDR2 YFSETQ. V was pared by 0 bases and J by 5 bases, with 8 bases between. The CDR3 has 13 amino acids. CDR3 in DNA: TGCGCCAGCAGCTTGGTCGGGGAGACTGAAGCTTTCTTT. This codes for CASSLVGETEAFF.

The chain links TRBV2 to TRBJ2-3; a possible D gene is TRBD1 (5 bases). V gave up 2 bases and J gave up 3 bases, with 12 bases separating them. Germline V lookup: CDR1 SNHLY, CDR2 FYNNEI. This CDR3 has 15 amino acids. Written as DNA, the CDR3 is TGTGCCAGCAGTGAAACCCAGGGATCTACAGATACGCAGTATTTT. It encodes CASSETQGSTDTQYF.

In regard to this clone: This sample also contains other DNA sequences that code for the same CDR3. The gene calls are TRBV7-9 and TRBJ2-2, with D possibly TRBD1 on 5 matching bases. The CDR3 has 15 residues. Germline values: CDR1 SEHNR, CDR2 FQNEAQ (reference sequence). V gave up 2 bases and J gave up 2 bases, with 9 bases separating them. CDR3 nucleotide sequence: TGTGCCAGCAGCTTAAGGCAGGGAAACACCGGGGAGCTGTTTTTT. It translates to CASSLRQGNTGELFF.

The J gene is TRBJ1-5, the V gene TRBV28; the D gene is possibly TRBD1 (6 bases). Germline CDR1 is MDHEN and CDR2 is SYDVKM. The CDR3 loop spans 15 amino acids. Deletions cut 3 bases from V and 3 bases from J, with 12 bases between. Written as DNA, the CDR3 is TGTGCCAGCAGTTTGTCTGGGGGCCTCAATCAGCCCCAGCATTTT. Its protein is CASSLSGGLNQPQHF.

The chain is built from TRBV6-1 and TRBJ2-7, with 11 bases lining up with TRBD2. The CDR3 has 15 amino acids. Trimming cost V 3 bases and J 3 bases; bases outside gene matches: 4. Germline loops: CDR1 MNHNS, CDR2 SASEGT. DNA for the CDR3: TGTGCCAGCAGTGACTCTAGCGGGAGGAGCTACGAGCAGTACTTC. Protein: CASSDSSGRSYEQYF.

The V and J genes are TRBV29-1 and TRBJ2-3, with D maybe TRBD2 (5 bases). Germline V gene lookup returns CDR1 SQVTM and CDR2 ANQGSEA. V gave up 0 bases and J gave up 1 base, with 11 bases separating them. The CDR3 extends over 15 amino acids. The CDR3 nucleotides are TGCAGCGTTGAAGATATGGACTTCGGCACAGATACGCAGTATTTT. Amino acids: CSVEDMDFGTDTQYF.

The chain recombines TRBV6-1 with TRBJ2-3; D is uncertain. V was clipped by 6 bases and J by 5 bases, with 9 bases between them. The CDR3 is made up of 12 amino acids. Germline V gene data show CDR1 as MNHNS and CDR2 as SASEGT. CDR3 protein: CASRALRDTQYF. CDR3 sequence (DNA): TGTGCCAGCAGGGCTTTAAGAGATACGCAGTATTTT.

The rearrangement links TRBV28 to TRBJ1-3; the D gene is possibly TRBD1 (6 bases). Germline V gene sequence: CDR1 MDHEN, CDR2 SYDVKM. The CDR3 runs 17 residues. Between the trimmed V and J ends, which lost 3 bases and 0 bases, there was a span of 15 bases. Written as DNA, the CDR3 is TGTGCCAGCAGTTTTGCGGACAGAGTAGTCTCTGGAAACACCATATATTTT. This codes for CASSFADRVVSGNTIYF.

This clone appeared a few times. The chain has TRBV19 and TRBJ2-2, with TRBD1 matching 10 bases. Per germline, CDR1 LNHDA and CDR2 SQIVND (reference sequence). V was pared by 6 bases and J by 4 bases, with 5 bases of the junction left unmatched. The CDR3 runs to 15 residues. The CDR3 sequence: CASSDRGRVTGELFF. The DNA for the CDR3 is TGTGCCAGTAGCGACAGGGGGCGAGTCACCGGGGAGCTGTTTTTT.

The V call is TRBV10-3, the J call TRBJ1-2; TRBD1 matches at 7 bases. This CDR3 has 13 amino acids. V trimming: 2 bases; J trimming: 5 bases; junction bases outside the gene matches: 2. Germline CDR1 is ENHRY and CDR2 is SYGVKD. The CDR3 is CAISEDRAYGYTF. In DNA, the CDR3 is TGTGCCATCAGTGAGGACAGGGCGTATGGCTACACCTTC.

This chain links TRBV6-1 with TRBJ1-1, with D perhaps TRBD1 (5 bases). This CDR3 region has 15 residues. CDR1 and CDR2 (germline): MNHNS, SASEGT. V lost 2 bases, J lost 0 bases, and 10 bases lay in between. The CDR3 DNA follows: TGTGCCAGCAGTGAATCTACAGGACTGAACACTGAAGCTTTCTTT. Protein sequence: CASSESTGLNTEAFF.

The CDR3 bases are TGTGCCAGCAGCTCCCAGCGGGGGCTCAACAATGAGCAGTTCTTC. Protein sequence: CASSSQRGLNNEQFF. This chain joins TRBV14 and TRBJ2-1, with TRBD2 matching over 8 bases. Germline V gene sequence: CDR1 SGHDN, CDR2 FVKESK. The ends lost 5 bases at V and 5 bases at J; junction bases unmatched: 8. This CDR3 contains 15 residues.

The rearrangement joins TRBV28 to TRBJ1-5; 7 bases agree with TRBD1. Germline assignment: CDR1 MDHEN and CDR2 SYDVKM. The CDR3 is 14 amino acids. Trimming removed 6 bases from V and 6 bases from J; junction bases left unmatched: 8. CDR3 amino acids: CASSQTGTGQPQHF. The CDR3 DNA sequence: TGTGCCAGCAGCCAGACAGGGACCGGTCAGCCCCAGCATTTT.

The rearrangement joins TRBV7-6 to TRBJ2-5, with 9 bases matching TRBD1. The junction had 9 bases not matched to a gene; V was cut back by 5 bases and J by 5 bases. In germline, CDR1 is SGHVS, CDR2 FNYEAQ. The CDR3 has 15 amino acids. The CDR3 DNA reads as TGTGCCAGCAGCCCAGGGACAGGGAGGTCGGAGACCCAGTACTTC. Amino acids: CASSPGTGRSETQYF.

J is TRBJ2-1 and V is TRBV7-9, with D unresolved. The CDR3 extends over 14 amino acids. Trimming shortened V by 6 bases and J by 6 bases, and 15 bases separated the two germline ends. Germline CDR1 is SEHNR and CDR2 is FQNEAQ (reference sequence). The CDR3 loop is CASSSSLAFNEQFF. CDR3 bases: TGTGCCAGCAGTTCTAGTTTAGCTTTCAATGAGCAGTTCTTC.

V and J are TRBV18 and TRBJ2-5; TRBD2 matches at 10 bases. Germline V lookup: CDR1 KGHSH, CDR2 LQKENI. The V gene end was trimmed by 3 bases and the J gene end by 9 bases; junction bases not matched to a gene: 10. This CDR3 spans 15 amino acids. The DNA for the CDR3 is TGTGCCAGCTCACCCAGGACTAGCGGCGACGGGGCCCAGTACTTC. Translating it yields CASSPRTSGDGAQYF.